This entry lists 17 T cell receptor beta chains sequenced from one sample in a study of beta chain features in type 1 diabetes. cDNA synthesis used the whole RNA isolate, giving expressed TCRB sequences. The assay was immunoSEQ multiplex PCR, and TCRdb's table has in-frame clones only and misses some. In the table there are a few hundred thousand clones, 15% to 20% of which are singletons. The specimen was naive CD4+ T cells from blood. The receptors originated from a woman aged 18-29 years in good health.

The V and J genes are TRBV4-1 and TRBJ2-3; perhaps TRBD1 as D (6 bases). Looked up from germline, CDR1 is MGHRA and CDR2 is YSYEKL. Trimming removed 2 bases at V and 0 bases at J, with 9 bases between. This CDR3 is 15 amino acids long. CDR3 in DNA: TGCGCCAGCAGCCAATGGGACACAAGCACAGATACGCAGTATTTT. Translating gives CASSQWDTSTDTQYF.

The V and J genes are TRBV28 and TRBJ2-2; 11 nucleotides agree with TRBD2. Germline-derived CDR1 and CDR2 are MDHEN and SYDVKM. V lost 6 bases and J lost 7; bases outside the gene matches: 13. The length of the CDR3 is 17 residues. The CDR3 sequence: CASRRWLAGGSSGELFF. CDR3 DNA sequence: TGTGCCAGCAGAAGGTGGCTAGCGGGAGGATCGAGCGGGGAGCTGTTTTTT.

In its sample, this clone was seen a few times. Here the CDR3 reads CSAGPDTAFF. Here the CDR3 DNA reads TGCAGTGCTGGACCGGACACAGCTTTCTTT. The rearrangement uses TRBV20-1 and TRBJ1-1, with TRBD1 as a possible D gene (5 bases). This CDR3 region has 10 residues. The germline V gene has CDR1 DFQATT and CDR2 SNEGSKA (reference sequence). Deletions cut 5 bases from V and 10 bases from J, with 11 bases between.

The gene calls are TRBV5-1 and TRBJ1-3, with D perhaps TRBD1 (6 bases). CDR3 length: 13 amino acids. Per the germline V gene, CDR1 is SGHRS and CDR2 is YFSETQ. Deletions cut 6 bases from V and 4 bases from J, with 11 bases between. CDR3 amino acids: CASKTGSGNTIYF. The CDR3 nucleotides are TGCGCCAGCAAGACAGGTTCGGGAAACACCATATATTTT.

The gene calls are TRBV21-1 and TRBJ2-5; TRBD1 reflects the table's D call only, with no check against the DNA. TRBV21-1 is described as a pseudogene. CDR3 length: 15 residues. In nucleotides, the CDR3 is TGTGCCAGCAGCAAAGAGGACAGGGTTCGCGAGACCCAGTACTTC. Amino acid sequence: CASSKEDRVRETQYF.

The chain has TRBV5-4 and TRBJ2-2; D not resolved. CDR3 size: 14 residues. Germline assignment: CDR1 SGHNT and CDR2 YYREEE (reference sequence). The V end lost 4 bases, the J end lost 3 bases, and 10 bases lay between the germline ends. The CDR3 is CASSREYDTGELFF. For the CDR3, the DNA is TGTGCCAGCAGCCGTGAGTACGACACCGGGGAGCTGTTTTTT.

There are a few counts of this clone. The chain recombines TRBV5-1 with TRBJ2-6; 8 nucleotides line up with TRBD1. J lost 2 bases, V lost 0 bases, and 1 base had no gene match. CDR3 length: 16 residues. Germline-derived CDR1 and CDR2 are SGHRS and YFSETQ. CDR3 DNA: TGCGCCAGCAGCTTGGGACAGGGGCCTGGGGCCAACGTCCTGACTTTC. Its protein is CASSLGQGPGANVLTF.

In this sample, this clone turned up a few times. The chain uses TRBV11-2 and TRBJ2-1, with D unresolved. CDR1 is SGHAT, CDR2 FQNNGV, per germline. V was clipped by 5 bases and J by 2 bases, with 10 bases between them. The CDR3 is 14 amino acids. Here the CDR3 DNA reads TGTGCCAGCAGCCCCTTGGCGGCCTACAATGAGCAGTTCTTC. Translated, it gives CASSPLAAYNEQFF.

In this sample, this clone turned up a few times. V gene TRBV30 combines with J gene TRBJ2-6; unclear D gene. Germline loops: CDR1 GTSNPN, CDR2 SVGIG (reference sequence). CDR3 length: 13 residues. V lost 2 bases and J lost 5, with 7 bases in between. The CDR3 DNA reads TGTGCCTGGAGTCTTCCGTGGGCCAACGTCCTGACTTTC. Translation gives CAWSLPWANVLTF. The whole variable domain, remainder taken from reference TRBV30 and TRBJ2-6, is SQTIHQWPATLVQPVGSPLSLECTVEGTSNPNLYWYRQAAGRGLQLLFYSVGIGQISSEVPQNLSASRPQDRQFILSSKKLLLSDSGFYLCAWSLPWANVLTFGAGSRLTVL.

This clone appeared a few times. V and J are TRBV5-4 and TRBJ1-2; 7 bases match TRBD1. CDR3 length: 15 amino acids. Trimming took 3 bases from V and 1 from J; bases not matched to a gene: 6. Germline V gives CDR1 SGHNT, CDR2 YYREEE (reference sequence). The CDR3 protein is CASSSRDRSNYGYTF. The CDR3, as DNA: TGTGCCAGCAGCTCTCGGGACAGAAGTAACTATGGCTACACCTTC. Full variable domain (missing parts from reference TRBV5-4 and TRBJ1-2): ETGVTQSPTHLIKTRGQQVTLRCSSQSGHNTVSWYQQALGQGPQFIFQYYREEENGRGNFPPRFSGLQFPNYSSELNVNALELDDSALYLCASSSRDRSNYGYTFGSGTRLTVV.

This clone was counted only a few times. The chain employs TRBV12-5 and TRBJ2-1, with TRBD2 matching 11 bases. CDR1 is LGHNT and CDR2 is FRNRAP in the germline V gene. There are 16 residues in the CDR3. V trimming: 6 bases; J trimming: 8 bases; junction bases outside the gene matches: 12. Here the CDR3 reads CASGGGLAANLHEQFF. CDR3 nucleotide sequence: TGTGCTAGTGGGGGGGGACTAGCGGCCAACCTCCATGAGCAGTTCTTC.

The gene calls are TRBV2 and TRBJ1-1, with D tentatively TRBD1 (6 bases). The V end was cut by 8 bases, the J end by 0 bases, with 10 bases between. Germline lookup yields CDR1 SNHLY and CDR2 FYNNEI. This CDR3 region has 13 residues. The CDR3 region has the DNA TGTGCCAGCCGACAGGACATGAACACTGAAGCTTTCTTT. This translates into CASRQDMNTEAFF.

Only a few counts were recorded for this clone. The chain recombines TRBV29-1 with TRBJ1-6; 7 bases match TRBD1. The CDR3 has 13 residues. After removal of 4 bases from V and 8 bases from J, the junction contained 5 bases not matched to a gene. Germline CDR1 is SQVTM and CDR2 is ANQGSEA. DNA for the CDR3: TGCAGCGTTGCGACAGGGACCCATTCACCCCTCCACTTT. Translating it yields CSVATGTHSPLHF.

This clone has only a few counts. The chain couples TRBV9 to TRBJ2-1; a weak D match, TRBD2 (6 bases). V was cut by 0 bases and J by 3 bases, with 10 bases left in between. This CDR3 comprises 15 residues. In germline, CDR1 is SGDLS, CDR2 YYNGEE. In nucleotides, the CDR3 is TGTGCCAGCAGCGTAGCGGGGGTAGTCTACAATGAGCAGTTCTTC. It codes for CASSVAGVVYNEQFF.

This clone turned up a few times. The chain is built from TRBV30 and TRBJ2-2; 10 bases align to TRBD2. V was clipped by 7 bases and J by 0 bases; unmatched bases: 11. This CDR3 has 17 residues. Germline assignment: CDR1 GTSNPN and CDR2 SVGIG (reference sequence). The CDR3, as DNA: TGTGCCTCTTCACTAGCGGGGCGAAACGCGAACACCGGGGAGCTGTTTTTT. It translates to CASSLAGRNANTGELFF.

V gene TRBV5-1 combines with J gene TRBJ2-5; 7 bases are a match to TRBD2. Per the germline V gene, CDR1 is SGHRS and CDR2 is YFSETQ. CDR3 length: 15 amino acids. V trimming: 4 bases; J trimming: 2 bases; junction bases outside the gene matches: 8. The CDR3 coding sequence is TGCGCCAGCAGCCGGGGGAGCGGGAATCAAGAGACCCAGTACTTC. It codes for CASSRGSGNQETQYF. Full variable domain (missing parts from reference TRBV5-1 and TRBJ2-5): KAGVTQTPRYLIKTRGQQVTLSCSPISGHRSVSWYQQTPGQGLQFLFEYFSETQRNKGNFPGRFSGRQFSNSRSEMNVSTLELGDSALYLCASSRGSGNQETQYFGPGTRLLVL.

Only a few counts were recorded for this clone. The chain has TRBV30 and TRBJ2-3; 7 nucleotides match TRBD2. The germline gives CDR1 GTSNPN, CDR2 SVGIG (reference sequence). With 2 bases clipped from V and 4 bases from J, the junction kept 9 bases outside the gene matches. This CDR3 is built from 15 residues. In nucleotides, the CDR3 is TGTGCCTGGAGTAAGGGCGGGAGAAACTCAGATACGCAGTATTTT. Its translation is CAWSKGGRNSDTQYF.